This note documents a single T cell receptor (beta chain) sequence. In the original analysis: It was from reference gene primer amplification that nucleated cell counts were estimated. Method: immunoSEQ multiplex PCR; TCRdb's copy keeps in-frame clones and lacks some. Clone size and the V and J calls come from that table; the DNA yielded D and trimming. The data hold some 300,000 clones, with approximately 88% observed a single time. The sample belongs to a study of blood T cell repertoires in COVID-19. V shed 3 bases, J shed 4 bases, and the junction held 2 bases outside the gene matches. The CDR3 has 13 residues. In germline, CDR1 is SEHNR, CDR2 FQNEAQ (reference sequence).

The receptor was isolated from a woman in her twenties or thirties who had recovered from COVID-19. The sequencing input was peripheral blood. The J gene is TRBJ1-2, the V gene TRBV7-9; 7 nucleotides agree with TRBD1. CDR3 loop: CASSLDRFYGYTF. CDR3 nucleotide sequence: TGTGCCAGCAGCTTGGACAGGTTCTATGGCTACACCTTC.